Listed below are T cell receptor beta chains from one sample, sequenced in a study of identical twins. In TCRdb, the 5' RACE reads were re-called with MiXCR into one record per CDR3 protein. The repertoire holds approximately 230,000 distinct CDR3 sequences, with more than 13% as singletons. The material sequenced was memory (CD45RO+) T cells sorted from blood. These receptors were collected from a woman younger than 35 in good health. Both conserved end residues are part of each CDR3. A D gene is named only where the DNA matches it firmly. Clone size is not always given. Where it is, it says once, few, many or a class for expanded clones.

>.|TRBJ2-5|TRBV9|few
TGTGCCAGCAGCGTAGGGATAGGCCAAAGAGAGACCCAGTACTTC
CASSVGIGQRETQYF
>.|TRBJ2-7|TRBV30|.
TGTGCCTGGAGTGAGGTGGTTTCCTACGAGCAGTACTTC
CAWSEVVSYEQYF
>TRBD2|TRBJ2-2|TRBV5-1|few
TGCGCCAGCAGCCCTCATCCAGCGGGAGGGACGAACACCGGGGAGCTGTTTTTT
CASSPHPAGGTNTGELFF
>.|TRBJ1-5|TRBV2|few
TGTGCCAGCAGGGGAGGGAGTGATCAGCCCCAGCATTTT
CASRGGSDQPQHF
>.|TRBJ2-3|TRBV5-1|.
TGCGCCAGCAGGAAAGGTACCACAGATACGCAGTATTTT
CASRKGTTDTQYF
>.|TRBJ2-7|TRBV7-2|.
TGTGCCAGCAGCTTATGGGGCGGGCAGTCTTCCTACGAGCAGTACTTC
CASSLWGGQSSYEQYF
>.|TRBJ1-4|TRBV12-3/TRBV12-4|many
TGTGCCAGCAGTTTCAAGGAGGAAAAACTGTTTTTT
CASSFKEEKLFF
>.|TRBJ1-2|TRBV28|few
TGTGCCAGCACCTTTGGGGGGGCTAACTATGGCTACACCTTC
CASTFGGANYGYTF
>TRBD1|TRBJ1-4|TRBV10-3|few
TGTGCCACCCAGGACAGGATTAATGAAAAACTGTTTTTT
CATQDRINEKLFF
>TRBD1|TRBJ2-5|TRBV19|many
TGTGCCAGTAGTACCCCACACAGGGGACAAGAGACCCAGTACTTC
CASSTPHRGQETQYF
>.|TRBJ1-1|TRBV2|.
TGTGCCAGCACCCTTGAGGGCCGAGGCACTGAAGCTTTCTTT
CASTLEGRGTEAFF
>TRBD2|TRBJ2-4|TRBV5-1|few
TGCGCCAGCAGCTCCGGGACTAGAGGTGACATTCAGTACTTC
CASSSGTRGDIQYF
>TRBD2|TRBJ2-3|TRBV9|few
TGTGCCAGCAGCGTAGGGGCGGGAGCAGATACGCAGTATTTT
CASSVGAGADTQYF
>TRBD2|TRBJ2-1|TRBV5-1|few
TGCGCCAGCAGCTCGGGACTAGCGGGAGTGCAGTTCTTC
CASSSGLAGVQFF
>TRBD2|TRBJ2-1|TRBV7-2|few
TGTGCCAGCAGCCCCTCCGGGAGGTACGGGGATGAGCAGTTCTTC
CASSPSGRYGDEQFF
>.|TRBJ2-7|TRBV19|.
TGTGCCAGTAGTATCGGGCACCAAGCCTACGAGCAGTACTTC
CASSIGHQAYEQYF
>TRBD2|TRBJ2-5|TRBV11-2|many
TGTGCCAGCAGCTCTATGCTAGCGGGAGGGCGAGAGACCCAGTACTTC
CASSSMLAGGRETQYF
>.|TRBJ2-7|TRBV18|many
TGTGCCAGCTCACTACAGGGAACCTACGAGCAGTACTTC
CASSLQGTYEQYF
>.|TRBJ1-5|TRBV2|few
TGTGCCAGCAGAACCTTTGACGGGAGGAGTCAGCCCCAGCATTTT
CASRTFDGRSQPQHF
>TRBD2|TRBJ2-1|TRBV5-1|few
TGCGCCAGCCGAGCGGGGGGGCAAAATGAGCAGTTCTTC
CASRAGGQNEQFF